These 24 T cell receptor beta chains were all obtained from the same sample, sequenced in a study of blood T cell repertoires in COVID-19. Using immunoSEQ multiplex PCR, the repertoire was profiled, and TCRdb retains in-frame clones only, with some absent. The table includes about 140,000 clones, 70% to 90% detected once. The sequenced material came from peripheral blood. These TCRs come from a man between 65 and 85 years old with acute or convalescent COVID-19.

V is TRBV19 and J is TRBJ2-2, with 8 bases that match TRBD2. The V gene's germline CDR1 is LNHDA and CDR2 SQIVND (reference sequence). The CDR3 is 13 residues long. V shed 7 bases, J shed 5 bases, and the junction held 3 bases outside the gene matches. The CDR3 nucleotides are TGTGCCAGTAACCCGGGGGGGACCGGGGAGCTGTTTTTT. Its translation: CASNPGGTGELFF.

The genes are TRBV5-8 and TRBJ1-5; no definite D call. CDR1 and CDR2 from the germline V gene are SGHTS and YDEGEE. V lost 6 bases to trimming and J lost 0 bases, with 13 bases between them. The CDR3 consists of 15 residues. The CDR3 bases are TGTGCCAGCAATCAACAGAGTCTTAGCAATCAGCCCCAGCATTTT. It encodes CASNQQSLSNQPQHF.

V is TRBV15 and J is TRBJ2-1, with 10 bases lining up with TRBD1. J gave up 9 bases and V 1 base, and 6 bases lay outside the gene matches. The CDR3 runs to 15 residues. The germline gives CDR1 LNHNV, CDR2 YYDKDF (reference sequence). The CDR3 protein is CATSRGPGQGSEQFF. As DNA, the CDR3 is TGTGCCACCAGCAGAGGGCCGGGACAGGGGTCTGAGCAGTTCTTC.

This clone was detected a few times. The rearrangement links TRBV27 to TRBJ1-2, with TRBD1 matching over 7 bases. CDR1 is MNHEY, CDR2 SMNVEV, per germline (reference sequence). The CDR3 totals 14 residues. V dropped 4 bases and J dropped 7; count of bases not matched to a gene: 9. The CDR3 region is CASSSRQGAPGYTF. The DNA of the CDR3 is TGTGCCAGCAGTTCAAGACAGGGAGCGCCTGGCTACACCTTC.

As to this clone: At one of its ends the junction is not consistent with the germline gene, which may arise from a read error. The CDR3 bases are TGTGCCAGCAGCCTAGAACCGGGAAACACTGAAGCTTTCTTT. Translation gives CASSLEPGNTEAFF. V is TRBV11-3 and J is TRBJ1-1; the D is unclear. CDR3 length equals 14 residues. Germline CDR1 is SGHNT and CDR2 is YENEEA.

V usage is TRBV5-1 and J usage is TRBJ2-1; 13 positions agree with TRBD2. Germline V gene data show CDR1 as SGHRS and CDR2 as YFSETQ. The CDR3 contains 15 residues. V gave up 7 bases and J gave up 8 bases; unmatched junction bases: 9. This CDR3 is CASSRWTSGGDEQFF. The CDR3 DNA reads as TGCGCCAGCTCAAGATGGACTAGCGGGGGAGATGAGCAGTTCTTC.

Only one count was recorded for this clone. The rearrangement uses TRBV5-1 and TRBJ1-3; TRBD1 is a possible D gene (6 bases). The germline CDR1 and CDR2 sequences are SGHRS and YFSETQ. The CDR3 sequence is 17 residues long. V was pared by 0 bases and J by 0 bases, with 13 bases between. CDR3 region: CASSLVVPGASGNTIYF. The DNA of the CDR3 is TGCGCCAGCAGCTTGGTCGTCCCAGGGGCCTCTGGAAACACCATATATTTT.

This chain joins TRBV30 and TRBJ2-7; the match to TRBD2 covers 9 bases. Looked up from germline, CDR1 is GTSNPN and CDR2 is SVGIG (reference sequence). V gave up 2 bases and J gave up 6 bases; unmatched junction bases: 8. The CDR3 covers 14 residues. The CDR3 DNA sequence: TGTGCCTGGAGTCCCATAACGCGGGAGGGCGAGCAGTACTTC. It yields the protein CAWSPITREGEQYF.

The chain links TRBV20-1 to TRBJ2-7, with TRBD1 matching 7 bases. The CDR3 is 13 amino acids. CDR1 DFQATT and CDR2 SNEGSKA come from the germline V gene (reference sequence). With V trimmed by 3 bases and J by 3 bases, 5 bases remained unmatched. The CDR3 reads CSASIAGGYEQYF. The CDR3 bases are TGCAGTGCTAGTATAGCAGGGGGCTACGAGCAGTACTTC.

The chain carries TRBV7-9 and TRBJ1-5; 7 bases agree with TRBD1. V trimming: 5 bases; J trimming: 9 bases; junction bases outside the gene matches: 7. CDR3 length: 13 residues. The germline CDR1 and CDR2 sequences are SEHNR and FQNEAQ (reference sequence). CDR3: CASSSDRVRPQHF. DNA of the CDR3: TGTGCCAGCAGCAGCGACAGGGTAAGGCCCCAGCATTTT.

The rearrangement uses TRBV2 and TRBJ1-2; possibly TRBD1 for D (6 bases). The V end was cut by 10 bases, the J end by 3 bases, with 12 bases between. The V gene's germline CDR1 is SNHLY and CDR2 FYNNEI. The CDR3 extends over 12 amino acids. The CDR3 nucleotides are TGTGCCACAGGACAGAACTACTATGGCTACACCTTC. This gives the protein CATGQNYYGYTF.

This sequence joins TRBV5-1 and TRBJ1-3, with D maybe TRBD1 (6 bases). Trimming took 4 bases from V and 4 from J, leaving 15 bases between them. Germline V gives CDR1 SGHRS, CDR2 YFSETQ. The CDR3 contains 15 residues. The CDR3 here is CASSLLTGKGNTIYF. The CDR3 nucleotides read TGCGCCAGCAGCCTACTAACAGGGAAGGGAAACACCATATATTTT. Using reference TRBV5-1 and TRBJ1-3 for the parts outside the CDR3, the full variable domain is KAGVTQTPRYLIKTRGQQVTLSCSPISGHRSVSWYQQTPGQGLQFLFEYFSETQRNKGNFPGRFSGRQFSNSRSEMNVSTLELGDSALYLCASSLLTGKGNTIYFGEGSWLTVV.

The chain combines TRBV11-2 with TRBJ2-1; a weak D match, TRBD2 (5 bases). V was shortened by 5 bases and J by 0 bases, with 11 bases between the two germline ends. Per germline, CDR1 SGHAT and CDR2 FQNNGV. The CDR3 has 15 amino acids. The CDR3 DNA reads as TGTGCCAGCAGCCCCGGGGAAAGCTCCTACAATGAGCAGTTCTTC. Encoded protein: CASSPGESSYNEQFF. Filled out from reference TRBV11-2 and TRBJ2-1, the complete variable domain reads EAGVAQSPRYKIIEKRQSVAFWCNPISGHATLYWYQQILGQGPKLLIQFQNNGVVDDSQLPKDRFSAERLKGVDSTLKIQPAKLEDSAVYLCASSPGESSYNEQFFGPGTRLTVL.

The chain combines TRBV27 with TRBJ2-3; 7 bases map to TRBD1. The J segment lost 5 bases and the V segment lost 3 bases, leaving 8 bases of the junction unmatched. This CDR3 comprises 15 residues. Germline values: CDR1 MNHEY, CDR2 SMNVEV (reference sequence). The CDR3 nucleotides are TGTGCCAGCAGTTTGCGGGCAGGGGGAAGAGATACGCAGTATTTT. Its protein product is CASSLRAGGRDTQYF.

The V gene is TRBV5-4, the J gene TRBJ2-5, with 7 bases matching TRBD1. Germline-derived CDR1 and CDR2 are SGHNT and YYREEE (reference sequence). V gave up 0 bases and J gave up 2 bases; unmatched junction bases: 4. This CDR3 has 15 amino acids. CDR3 nucleotides: TGTGCCAGCAGCTTGGGAGGGGGCTGGCAAGAGACCCAGTACTTC. It specifies CASSLGGGWQETQYF.

V usage is TRBV6-4 and J usage is TRBJ1-1; possible D gene TRBD1, 6 bases. CDR1 and CDR2 (germline): MRHNA, SNTAGT. The CDR3 runs to 16 residues. The V end was cut by 2 bases, the J end by 1 base, with 14 bases between. CDR3 coding DNA: TGTGCCAGCAGTGACACTCCGGGACACCCGAACACTGAAGCTTTCTTT. Its protein is CASSDTPGHPNTEAFF.

This chain joins TRBV19 and TRBJ1-2, with D uncertain. Germline CDR1 is LNHDA and CDR2 is SQIVND (reference sequence). The CDR3 contains 14 residues. Trimming took 0 bases from V and 8 from J, leaving 13 bases between them. The CDR3 nucleotides are TGTGCCAGTAGTATAGATCAGGCCTTCCGCGGCTACACCTTC. Translated: CASSIDQAFRGYTF.

The chain has TRBV2 and TRBJ2-7, with 10 bases fitting TRBD2. CDR3 size: 14 residues. Germline loops: CDR1 SNHLY, CDR2 FYNNEI. The V segment lost 6 bases and the J segment 2 bases; nucleotides outside the gene matches: 4. CDR3 in amino acids: CASRGAGGPYEQYF. The DNA for the CDR3 is TGTGCCAGCAGGGGAGCGGGAGGGCCCTACGAGCAGTACTTC.

The rearrangement joins TRBV20-1 to TRBJ1-4; D uncertain. The length of the CDR3 is 11 residues. The germline V gene encodes CDR1 DFQATT and CDR2 SNEGSKA (reference sequence). V gave up 6 bases and J gave up 4 bases, with 6 bases separating them. The CDR3 coding sequence is TGCAGTGCGGAGGGTAATGAAAAACTGTTTTTT. It encodes CSAEGNEKLFF.

The chain is built from TRBV29-1 and TRBJ2-1, with D possibly TRBD2 on 5 matching bases. This CDR3 region has 12 residues. Trimming took off 4 bases at V and 14 bases at J, with 18 bases between the two ends. Per the germline V gene, CDR1 is SQVTM and CDR2 is ANQGSEA. The CDR3 region has the DNA TGCAGCGTTGTTTCGGGGTGGGCAGCCGAGTTCTTC. Translation gives CSVVSGWAAEFF.

The CDR3 DNA reads TGCGCCAGCAGCGGCGGAGGAGATGAAAAACTGTTTTTT. It is translated as CASSGGGDEKLFF. J is TRBJ1-4 and V is TRBV5-1; D unclear. Trimming removed 4 bases from V and 6 bases from J, with 10 bases in between. CDR3 length: 13 residues. Germline V CDR1 and CDR2: SGHRS, YFSETQ.

The rearrangement links TRBV30 to TRBJ1-6, with D possibly TRBD1 on 6 matching bases. This CDR3 is built from 13 residues. From germline, CDR1 is GTSNPN and CDR2 SVGIG (reference sequence). The germline V and J ends were trimmed by 4 bases and 7 bases, with 11 bases remaining between them. The CDR3 spells CAWMGARNSPLHF. CDR3 bases: TGTGCCTGGATGGGGGCGCGCAATTCACCCCTCCACTTT.

This clone has just a few counts. V usage is TRBV28 and J usage is TRBJ2-5, with D uncertain. Trimming pared 3 bases from V and 7 bases from J, leaving 6 bases between. From germline, CDR1 is MDHEN and CDR2 SYDVKM. The CDR3 extends over 11 amino acids. For the CDR3, the DNA is TGTGCCAGCAGTTTCACGCGGACCCAGTACTTC. It specifies CASSFTRTQYF. The variable domain in full, with the rest retrieved from reference TRBV28 and TRBJ2-5, is DVKVTQSSRYLVKRTGEKVFLECVQDMDHENMFWYRQDPGLGLRLIYFSYDVKMKEKGDIPEGYSVSREKKERFSLILESASTNQTSMYLCASSFTRTQYFGPGTRLLVL.

The chain recombines TRBV5-4 with TRBJ2-3, with 8 bases that match TRBD2. The CDR3 consists of 15 residues. The junction had 2 bases not matched to a gene; V was cut back by 0 bases and J by 2 bases. The germline V gene has CDR1 SGHNT and CDR2 YYREEE (reference sequence). CDR3 loop: CASSLVGLVTDTQYF. The CDR3, as DNA: TGTGCCAGCAGCTTGGTGGGACTAGTCACAGATACGCAGTATTTT.